What follows are 22 T cell receptor beta chains derived from one specimen sequenced in a study of graft-versus-host responses after intestinal transplantation. Their cognate antigens are unknown. TCRdb's copy holds only in-frame clones and misses some; the assay was immunoSEQ multiplex PCR. The sample holds around 78,000 clones, around 90% seen once. The source was unstimulated CD8+ T cells sorted from spleen or lymph node cells, collected before transplant. These receptors originate from a human donor who was the organ donor for an intestinal transplant.

V usage is TRBV30 and J usage is TRBJ2-3; a weak D match, TRBD2 (6 bases). V dropped 5 bases and J dropped 0 bases, with 12 bases sitting between them. Per the germline V gene, CDR1 is GTSNPN and CDR2 is SVGIG (reference sequence). The CDR3 totals 14 residues. CDR3 in DNA: TGTGCCTGGGGGACGGGGACTAGCACAGATACGCAGTATTTT. This gives the protein CAWGTGTSTDTQYF.

The chain recombines TRBV6-1 with TRBJ2-1; 9 nucleotides agree with TRBD2. The CDR3 runs to 15 residues. V lost 5 bases, J lost 7 bases, and 9 bases stayed unmatched. Germline lookup yields CDR1 MNHNS and CDR2 SASEGT. CDR3 sequence: CASSFAGGPVNEQFF. CDR3 DNA sequence: TGTGCCAGCAGTTTCGCGGGGGGGCCGGTTAATGAGCAGTTCTTC.

The chain is built from TRBV27 and TRBJ2-3; D uncertain. Germline-derived CDR1 and CDR2 are MNHEY and SMNVEV (reference sequence). The CDR3 spans 12 residues. V was cut by 6 bases and J by 4 bases, with 8 bases left in between. Here the CDR3 DNA reads TGTGCCAGCAGGGGGATCGCAGATACGCAGTATTTT. It yields the protein CASRGIADTQYF.

The V gene is TRBV28, the J gene TRBJ2-1, with no clear D. The ends were cut back, 2 bases at V and 15 bases at J, with 14 bases in the middle. The germline gives CDR1 MDHEN, CDR2 SYDVKM. CDR3 length: 12 residues. The CDR3 reads CASSLTKVLRFF. The DNA of the CDR3 is TGTGCCAGCAGTTTAACTAAAGTTCTTAGGTTCTTC.

The chain carries TRBV6-5 and TRBJ1-6, with a tentative D call TRBD1 (5 bases). Trimming took 8 bases from V and 2 from J, leaving 10 bases between them. CDR3 size: 14 residues. Germline CDR1 reads MNHEY; CDR2 reads SVGAGI. The CDR3 DNA sequence: TGTGCCAGCGTGGGACTCACCTATAATTCACCCCTCCACTTT. Translating gives CASVGLTYNSPLHF.

This chain links TRBV5-1 with TRBJ1-1; tentative D call: TRBD1 (5 bases). The V gene lost 2 bases and the J gene lost 0 bases, with 14 bases spanning the gap. The CDR3 is made up of 16 amino acids. CDR1 SGHRS and CDR2 YFSETQ come from the germline V gene. The CDR3 bases are TGCGCCAGCAGCTTCGGGGACGGGGGGATGAACACTGAAGCTTTCTTT. Translated: CASSFGDGGMNTEAFF.

This sequence joins TRBV5-6 and TRBJ1-1, with D perhaps TRBD1 (5 bases). Trimming cost V 0 bases and J 4 bases, with 16 bases left between them. The CDR3 has 16 residues. Germline values: CDR1 SGHDT, CDR2 YYEEEE. The CDR3 sequence: CASSLGAGIVSTEAFF. As DNA, the CDR3 is TGTGCCAGCAGCTTGGGGGCAGGGATAGTATCCACTGAAGCTTTCTTT.

The chain carries TRBV4-2 and TRBJ2-7, with 7 bases identical to TRBD1. There are 15 residues in the CDR3. Germline assignment: CDR1 LGHNA and CDR2 YNFKEQ. Unmatched junction bases numbered 4, after V lost 1 base and J lost 1 base. This CDR3 reads CASSQAWTGSYEQYF. DNA for the CDR3: TGTGCCAGCAGCCAAGCTTGGACAGGTTCCTACGAGCAGTACTTC.

V gene TRBV5-1 combines with J gene TRBJ2-3; 11 nucleotides line up with TRBD2. Germline loops: CDR1 SGHRS, CDR2 YFSETQ. The ends lost 4 bases at V and 2 bases at J; junction bases unmatched: 3. The length of the CDR3 is 15 residues. The CDR3, as DNA: TGCGCCAGCAGCGCGACTAGCGGGGCCACAGATACGCAGTATTTT. Translating gives CASSATSGATDTQYF.

The chain has TRBV27 and TRBJ2-5; D might be TRBD2 (5 bases). CDR1 is MNHEY and CDR2 is SMNVEV in the germline V gene (reference sequence). V lost 6 bases and J lost 6, with 14 bases in between. The CDR3 runs to 13 residues. The chain's CDR3 is CASSFSEGKTQYF. The CDR3 DNA reads TGTGCCAGCAGCTTTTCCGAGGGCAAGACCCAGTACTTC.

The J gene is TRBJ2-1, the V gene TRBV5-1; D is possibly TRBD2 (7 bases). V dropped 6 bases and J dropped 7 bases, with 23 bases sitting between them. This CDR3 comprises 16 residues. Germline CDR1 is SGHRS and CDR2 is YFSETQ. The DNA for the CDR3 is TGCGCCAGCACTCCCTTGCGGGGGCTTTATTGGAATGAGCAGTTCTTC. As protein: CASTPLRGLYWNEQFF.

The chain employs TRBV10-2 and TRBJ1-1; D is uncertain. CDR3 length: 13 residues. The ends were cut back, 3 bases at V and 3 bases at J, with 8 bases in the middle. Germline V gives CDR1 WSHSY, CDR2 SAAADI. The CDR3 reads CASSDGRYTEAFF. The CDR3 DNA is TGCGCCAGCAGTGATGGACGGTACACTGAAGCTTTCTTT.

This chain uses TRBV5-1 with TRBJ1-3, with 9 bases fitting TRBD1. The CDR3 loop spans 15 amino acids. Germline CDR1 reads SGHRS; CDR2 reads YFSETQ. V lost 9 bases and J lost 1; bases outside the gene matches: 8. The CDR3 nucleotides read TGCGCCATCAACCGAGACAGGGGGTCTGGAAACACCATATATTTT. Protein sequence: CAINRDRGSGNTIYF.

This clone was recorded once. The chain carries TRBV11-2 and TRBJ1-4; D is unresolved. Trimming shortened V by 2 bases and J by 5 bases, and 9 bases separated the two germline ends. The CDR3 has 14 residues. Germline V gene data show CDR1 as SGHAT and CDR2 as FQNNGV. In nucleotides, the CDR3 is TGTGCCAGCAGCTTACTTGGACCGAATGAAAAACTGTTTTTT. Translation gives CASSLLGPNEKLFF.

The chain joins TRBV5-4 to TRBJ2-5; D not certain. CDR1 SGHNT and CDR2 YYREEE come from the germline V gene (reference sequence). V lost 0 bases to trimming and J lost 3 bases, with 6 bases between them. The CDR3 is 13 residues long. In nucleotides, the CDR3 is TGTGCCAGCAGCTTGGAGGGCGAAGAGACCCAGTACTTC. This translates into CASSLEGEETQYF.

The genes are TRBV5-5 and TRBJ2-1; D gene unclear. Per germline, CDR1 SGHKS and CDR2 YYEKEE (reference sequence). V lost 1 base, J lost 2 bases, and 7 bases lay in between. The CDR3 sequence is 14 residues long. The CDR3: CASSLPPTYNEQFF. The CDR3 nucleotides read TGTGCCAGCAGCTTGCCACCCACCTACAATGAGCAGTTCTTC.

The chain couples TRBV6-4 to TRBJ2-3; D unclear. Deletions cut 0 bases from V and 2 bases from J, with 12 bases between. Per the germline V gene, CDR1 is MRHNA and CDR2 is SNTAGT. This CDR3 is built from 16 residues. CDR3 loop: CASSDSNSANTDTQYF. In DNA, the CDR3 is TGTGCCAGCAGTGACTCGAACTCCGCAAACACAGATACGCAGTATTTT.

The V gene is TRBV5-1, the J gene TRBJ2-3; 8 bases are shared with TRBD1. V shed 4 bases, J shed 3 bases, and the junction held 16 bases outside the gene matches. The CDR3 consists of 18 residues. The germline CDR1 and CDR2 sequences are SGHRS and YFSETQ. The DNA for the CDR3 is TGCGCCAGCAGCCCGACAGGACAGGGAAGTGGGATAACAGATACGCAGTATTTT. Its protein product is CASSPTGQGSGITDTQYF.

Written as DNA, the CDR3 is TGTGCCAGTAGTATCGGGGGACAGGCTAACACTGAAGCTTTCTTT. Translated, it gives CASSIGGQANTEAFF. The J gene is TRBJ1-1, the V gene TRBV19, with TRBD1 identical over 8 bases. After removal of 3 bases from V and 2 bases from J, the junction contained 5 bases not matched to a gene. CDR1 is LNHDA, CDR2 SQIVND, per germline (reference sequence). The CDR3 runs 15 residues.

The CDR3 DNA sequence: TGTGCCAGCAGCCAAGATAAGCTCTCTGGGGCCAACGTCCTGACTTTC. This translates into CASSQDKLSGANVLTF. This chain uses TRBV4-2 with TRBJ2-6; D remains ambiguous. Looked up from germline, CDR1 is LGHNA and CDR2 is YNFKEQ. This CDR3 contains 16 residues. With 0 bases removed from V and 0 bases from J, the gap between germline ends came to 6 bases.

The J gene is TRBJ2-1, the V gene TRBV12-5, with D unresolved. V gave up 3 bases and J gave up 9 bases, with 9 bases separating them. CDR3 length equals 12 residues. Looked up from germline, CDR1 is LGHNT and CDR2 is FRNRAP. The CDR3 DNA reads as TGTGCTAGTGGTTTAGGTTACGGTGAGCAGTTCTTC. Translating it yields CASGLGYGEQFF.

This chain joins TRBV10-3 and TRBJ2-2, with D perhaps TRBD1 (6 bases). The CDR3 has 15 residues. Germline CDR1 ENHRY, CDR2 SYGVKD. V was clipped by 7 bases and J by 1 base, with 13 bases between them. The CDR3 reads CAINIADRNTGELFF. The CDR3 DNA reads as TGTGCCATCAATATCGCGGACAGGAACACCGGGGAGCTGTTTTTT.